This T cell receptor beta chain derives from a study of blood T cells in healthy people across ages. General observations from the study: PBMCs went unsorted, and a conclusive naive versus antigen-experienced comparison was therefore prevented.

For the second PCR, which ran for about 7 to 11 cycles, a sample-barcoded 5' primer and a J-beta primer mix were used. With 12 random nucleotides, a template-switch adaptor tagged each individual cDNA molecule. Using its own MiXCR run on the 5' RACE reads, TCRdb lists one record per CDR3 protein. The data contain hundreds of thousands of distinct CDR3 sequences, 25% to 30% of them seen just once; the ten biggest clones take up roughly 14%. For this clonotype: Its antigen is not known.

The CDR3 sequence is 18 residues long. From germline, CDR1 is DFQATT and CDR2 SNEGSKA (reference sequence). V was clipped by 2 bases and J by 0 bases, with 21 bases between them. Healthy individuals of Caucasian origin from Russia, aged roughly 6 to 100, served as donors. The sequencing input was blood. The rearrangement joins TRBV20-1 to TRBJ2-3, with D unclear. This TCR derives from a woman aged 80 or over in good health. In nucleotides, the CDR3 is TGCAGTGCTAGAACGGGCAGACCATTTCCTTCTAGCACAGATACGCAGTATTTT. Translated, it gives CSARTGRPFPSSTDTQYF.